This TCR beta chain was recovered during a study of metastatic and nonmetastatic thyroid tumors. The V and J ends lost 6 bases and 2 bases respectively, with 12 bases between them. CDR3 length equals 13 residues. CDR1 DFQATT and CDR2 SNEGSKA come from the germline V gene (reference sequence). Treatment of any kind had been given to no patient before thyroid surgery. In its sample, this clone was seen many times. TCRdb re-called the PCR reads with MiXCR. The sample contains about 6,000 clones, 30% of which appear only once. The chain combines TRBV20-1 with TRBJ2-3, with D tentatively TRBD1 (5 bases). This TCR came from a female donor with papillary thyroid cancer or a benign thyroid nodule (not recorded which). Some clones in this sample may be carry-over from other donors' samples. Sequenced input: adjacent normal tissue. The CDR3 nucleotides read TGCAGTGCCCCCGACAGCTACACAGATACGCAGTATTTT. Protein: CSAPDSYTDTQYF.